The 13 T cell receptor beta chains presented below share a single source sample, sequenced in a study of Ad26.COV2.S vaccination and SARS-CoV-2 variants (TCRdb year 2021). Libraries were constructed by the immunoSEQ multiplex PCR assay. Drawn from immuneACCESS, this table holds only the in-frame rearrangements with V and J called that TCRdb kept. Clones are partly lost; checked studies trace under half to an unresolved V gene and leave the rest unexplained. This sample holds about 460,000 clones; about 89% were observed only once. Jointly, the top ten make up approximately 1.7% of the sample. The sample's treatment or condition, from its label and the paper: 15 to 20 received Ad26.COV2.S at low or high dose, single or two shots; a few received placebo; per-sample allocation not given. Repertoires of vaccine and placebo recipients were sequenced from samples taken on day 63 after the first injection.

The input for sequencing was peripheral blood, taken in a trial of Ad26.COV2.S vaccine versus placebo. The receptors come from a person aged 18-60 years who received the Ad26.COV2.S COVID-19 vaccine or a placebo.

The chain employs TRBV11-2 and TRBJ1-4; weak D call: TRBD1 (6 bases). CDR1 and CDR2 from the germline V gene are SGHAT and FQNNGV. CDR3 length: 16 amino acids. Trimming cost V 6 bases and J 4 bases, with 18 bases left between them. CDR3: CASRTIGGAFNEKLFF. DNA of the CDR3: TGTGCCAGCAGGACAATCGGGGGGGCGTTTAATGAAAAACTGTTTTTT.

The V call is TRBV7-9, the J call TRBJ1-5, with a possible D match to TRBD1 (6 bases). V lost 5 bases, J lost 4 bases, and 15 bases lay in between. The germline gives CDR1 SEHNR, CDR2 FQNEAQ (reference sequence). The CDR3 is made up of 15 amino acids. The chain's CDR3 is CASSPPGADNQPQHF. The CDR3 DNA reads TGTGCCAGCAGCCCCCCGGGGGCTGATAATCAGCCCCAGCATTTT.

This sequence joins TRBV9 and TRBJ2-2; D is unclear. The CDR3 spans 15 residues. CDR1 and CDR2 (germline): SGDLS, YYNGEE. V shed 3 bases and J shed 2 bases, with 11 bases lying between them. Here the CDR3 reads CASSAPPGNTGELFF. In nucleotides, the CDR3 is TGTGCCAGCAGCGCCCCTCCAGGTAACACCGGGGAGCTGTTTTTT.

The rearrangement joins TRBV4-3 to TRBJ2-5; no firm D call. The V gene's germline CDR1 is LGHNA and CDR2 YSLEER. V lost 3 bases, J lost 4 bases, and 9 bases lay in between. There are 13 residues in the CDR3. The CDR3 DNA is TGCGCCAGCAGCCACAGAATAGGAGAGACCCAGTACTTC. Its translation: CASSHRIGETQYF.

The genes are TRBV5-4 and TRBJ1-1; D call uncertain. This CDR3 contains 12 residues. CDR1 and CDR2 (germline): SGHNT, YYREEE (reference sequence). V was trimmed by 2 bases and J by 4 bases, leaving 6 bases between them. The CDR3 nucleotides are TGTGCCAGCAGCTTAGGACCCACTGAAGCTTTCTTT. Protein: CASSLGPTEAFF.

The chain combines TRBV27 with TRBJ1-4; a possible D gene is TRBD1 (6 bases). This CDR3 comprises 14 residues. V was pared by 2 bases and J by 8 bases, with 12 bases between. Germline CDR1 MNHEY, CDR2 SMNVEV (reference sequence). CDR3 sequence: CASSLSRDTEKLFF. The CDR3 region has the DNA TGTGCCAGCAGTTTAAGCCGGGACACAGAAAAACTGTTTTTT.

In its sample, this clone was seen once. This sequence joins TRBV11-1 and TRBJ2-5; TRBD2 matches at 8 bases. The CDR3 is 12 amino acids. Germline V gives CDR1 SGHAT, CDR2 FQDESV (reference sequence). The V segment lost 7 bases and the J segment 4 bases; nucleotides outside the gene matches: 2. The CDR3 bases are TGTGCCAGCAACGGGGGGGGAGAGACCCAGTACTTC. Translated: CASNGGGETQYF.

CDR3 nucleotide sequence: TGTGCCAGCAGCCAAGAAACTACCTCTGGGGCCAACGTCCTGACTTTC. It specifies CASSQETTSGANVLTF. The chain joins TRBV3-1 (or the pseudogene TRBV3-2) to TRBJ2-6; D gene ambiguous. The CDR3 consists of 16 residues. CDR1 LGHDT and CDR2 YNNKEL come from the germline V gene (reference sequence). Trimming took off 0 bases at V and 0 bases at J, with 6 bases between the two ends.

The gene calls are TRBV15 and TRBJ1-5, with TRBD1 matching over 7 bases. CDR1 LNHNV and CDR2 YYDKDF come from the germline V gene (reference sequence). The V segment lost 3 bases and the J segment 9 bases; nucleotides outside the gene matches: 5. The CDR3 runs 13 residues. The CDR3, as DNA: TGTGCCACCAGCAGGGACAGGCCGGGGCCCCAGCATTTT. It translates to CATSRDRPGPQHF.

This chain connects TRBV7-9 to TRBJ1-2; D gene ambiguous. V dropped 3 bases and J dropped 4 bases, with 9 bases sitting between them. Germline CDR1 reads SEHNR; CDR2 reads FQNEAQ (reference sequence). This CDR3 region has 13 residues. Written as DNA, the CDR3 is TGTGCCAGCAGCTTTGCCTCGTCCTATGGCTACACCTTC. It yields the protein CASSFASSYGYTF.

This clone has a handful of counts. CDR3 amino acids: CASSFSDRLHSPLHF. The CDR3 DNA reads TGTGCCAGCAGCTTCTCAGACAGGTTACATTCACCCCTCCACTTT. J is TRBJ1-6 and V is TRBV7-9; possibly TRBD1 for D (6 bases). The CDR3 is 15 residues long. The germline gives CDR1 SEHNR, CDR2 FQNEAQ (reference sequence). Trimming left V 3 bases short and J 8 bases short, with 14 bases between.

The rearrangement uses TRBV7-6 and TRBJ1-1; 7 bases line up with TRBD1. This CDR3 comprises 16 residues. V shed 0 bases and J 4 bases; nucleotides not matched to a gene: 8. The V gene's germline CDR1 is SGHVS and CDR2 FNYEAQ. The CDR3 loop is CASSLAGRGRGTEAFF. DNA of the CDR3: TGTGCCAGCAGCTTAGCTGGGAGGGGGCGAGGCACTGAAGCTTTCTTT.

This clone was counted a single time. The V and J genes are TRBV27 and TRBJ2-3, with a tentative D call TRBD1 (5 bases). There are 14 residues in the CDR3. V was cut by 5 bases and J by 4 bases, with 13 bases left in between. Germline V gives CDR1 MNHEY, CDR2 SMNVEV (reference sequence). CDR3 in DNA: TGTGCCAGCAGTAGGGGTCCAATTTCAGATACGCAGTATTTT. It specifies CASSRGPISDTQYF.